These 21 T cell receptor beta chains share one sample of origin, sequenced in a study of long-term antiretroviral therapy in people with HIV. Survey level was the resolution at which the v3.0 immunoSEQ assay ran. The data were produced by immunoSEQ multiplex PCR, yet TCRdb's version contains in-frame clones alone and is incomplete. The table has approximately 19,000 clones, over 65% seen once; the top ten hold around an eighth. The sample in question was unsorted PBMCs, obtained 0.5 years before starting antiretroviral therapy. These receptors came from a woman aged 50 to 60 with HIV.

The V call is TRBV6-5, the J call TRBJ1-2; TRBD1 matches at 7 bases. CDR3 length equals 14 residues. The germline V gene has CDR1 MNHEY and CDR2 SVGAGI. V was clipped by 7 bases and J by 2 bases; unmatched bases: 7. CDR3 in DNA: TGTGCCAGCACCAGGACAGGAGGAAACTATGGCTACACCTTC. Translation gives CASTRTGGNYGYTF.

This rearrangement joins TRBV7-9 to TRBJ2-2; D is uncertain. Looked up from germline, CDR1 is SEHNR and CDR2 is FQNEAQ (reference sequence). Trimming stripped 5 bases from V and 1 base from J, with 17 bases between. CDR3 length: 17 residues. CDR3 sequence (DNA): TGTGCCAGCAGCCCTCTGGGTGTGGTACAGAACACCGGGGAGCTGTTTTTT. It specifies CASSPLGVVQNTGELFF. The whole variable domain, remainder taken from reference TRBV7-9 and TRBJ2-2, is DTGVSQNPRHKITKRGQNVTFRCDPISEHNRLYWYRQTLGQGPEFLTYFQNEAQLEKSRLLSDRFSAERPKGSFSTLEIQRTEQGDSAMYLCASSPLGVVQNTGELFFGEGSRLTVL.

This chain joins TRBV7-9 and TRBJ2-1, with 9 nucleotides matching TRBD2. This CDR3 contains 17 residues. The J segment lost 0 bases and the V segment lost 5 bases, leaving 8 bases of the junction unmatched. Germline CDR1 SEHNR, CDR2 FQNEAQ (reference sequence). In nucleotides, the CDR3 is TGTGCCAGCAGCCTTCCTCTAGCGGGGAGCTCCTACAATGAGCAGTTCTTC. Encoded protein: CASSLPLAGSSYNEQFF.

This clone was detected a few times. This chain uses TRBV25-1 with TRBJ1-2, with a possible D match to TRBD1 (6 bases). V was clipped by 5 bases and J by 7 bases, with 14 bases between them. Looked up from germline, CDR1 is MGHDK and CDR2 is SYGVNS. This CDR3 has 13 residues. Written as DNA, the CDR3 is TGTGCCAGCAGTCAAGGGGGAGCCGGTGGCTACACCTTC. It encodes CASSQGGAGGYTF.

The CDR3 loop is CAWIQKEAFF. The DNA of the CDR3 is TGTGCCTGGATTCAAAAAGAAGCTTTCTTT. The chain links TRBV30 to TRBJ1-1; no firm D call. The CDR3 length is 10 residues. The germline V and J ends were trimmed by 4 bases and 8 bases, with 8 bases remaining between them. Germline-derived CDR1 and CDR2 are GTSNPN and SVGIG (reference sequence).

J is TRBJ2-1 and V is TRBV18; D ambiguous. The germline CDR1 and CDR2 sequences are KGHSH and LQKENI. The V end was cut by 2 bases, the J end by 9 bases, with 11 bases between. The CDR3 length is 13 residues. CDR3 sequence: CASSPSSDVEQFF. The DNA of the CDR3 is TGTGCCAGCTCACCAAGTTCGGATGTTGAGCAGTTCTTC.

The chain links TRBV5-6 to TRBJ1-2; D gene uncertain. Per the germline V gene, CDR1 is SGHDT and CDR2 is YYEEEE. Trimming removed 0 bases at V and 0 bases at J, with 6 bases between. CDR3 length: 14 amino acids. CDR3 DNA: TGTGCCAGCAGCTTGGCAAGGTCTAACTATGGCTACACCTTC. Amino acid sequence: CASSLARSNYGYTF.

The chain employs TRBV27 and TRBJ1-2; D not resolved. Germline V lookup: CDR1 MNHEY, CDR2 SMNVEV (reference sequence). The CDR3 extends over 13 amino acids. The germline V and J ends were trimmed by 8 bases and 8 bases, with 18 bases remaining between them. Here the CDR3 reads CASGDKDGQGYTF. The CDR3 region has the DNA TGTGCCAGCGGCGATAAGGACGGCCAGGGCTACACCTTC.

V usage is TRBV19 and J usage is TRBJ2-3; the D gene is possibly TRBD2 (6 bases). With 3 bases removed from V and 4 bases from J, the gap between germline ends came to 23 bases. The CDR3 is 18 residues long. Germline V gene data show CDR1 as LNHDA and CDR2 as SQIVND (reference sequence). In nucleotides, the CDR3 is TGTGCCAGTAGTATGGGGGGTATAGGGGCAGGGCCAGCAGATACGCAGTATTTT. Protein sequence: CASSMGGIGAGPADTQYF. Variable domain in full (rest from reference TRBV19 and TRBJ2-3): DGGITQSPKYLFRKEGQNVTLSCEQNLNHDAMYWYRQDPGQGLRLIYYSQIVNDFQKGDIAEGYSVSREKKESFPLTVTSAQKNPTAFYLCASSMGGIGAGPADTQYFGPGTRLTVL.

CDR3 DNA: TGTGCCAGCAGCTTAAGTGGCAGTCAGTATAATTCACCCCTCCACTTT. It codes for CASSLSGSQYNSPLHF. The chain is built from TRBV11-2 and TRBJ1-6; no clear D gene. This CDR3 region has 16 residues. Trimming took off 2 bases at V and 4 bases at J, with 12 bases between the two ends. Germline CDR1 and CDR2: SGHAT and FQNNGV.

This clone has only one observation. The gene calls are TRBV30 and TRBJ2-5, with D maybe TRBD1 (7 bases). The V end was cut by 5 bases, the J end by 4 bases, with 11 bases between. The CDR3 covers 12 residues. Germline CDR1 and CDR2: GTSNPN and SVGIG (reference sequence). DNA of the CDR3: TGTGCCTGGGCAGGGGGGAGAGAGACCCAGTACTTC. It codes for CAWAGGRETQYF.

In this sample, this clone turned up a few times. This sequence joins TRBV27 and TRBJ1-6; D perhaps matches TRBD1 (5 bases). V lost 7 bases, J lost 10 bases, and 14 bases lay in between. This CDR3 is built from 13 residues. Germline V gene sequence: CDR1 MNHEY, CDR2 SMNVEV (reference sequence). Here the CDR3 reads CASKALGGSPLHF. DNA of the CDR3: TGTGCCAGCAAAGCACTGGGGGGGTCACCCCTCCACTTT.

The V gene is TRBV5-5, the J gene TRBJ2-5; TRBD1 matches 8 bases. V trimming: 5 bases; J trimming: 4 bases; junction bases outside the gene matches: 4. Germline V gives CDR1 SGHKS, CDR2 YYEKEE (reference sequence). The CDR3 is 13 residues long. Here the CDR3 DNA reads TGTGCCAGCAGTTTGACAGGGGCAGAGACCCAGTACTTC. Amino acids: CASSLTGAETQYF.

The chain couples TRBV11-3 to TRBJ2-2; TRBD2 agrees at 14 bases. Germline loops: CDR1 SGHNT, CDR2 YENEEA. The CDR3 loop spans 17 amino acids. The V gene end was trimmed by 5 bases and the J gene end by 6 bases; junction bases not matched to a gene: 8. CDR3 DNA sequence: TGTGCCAGCAGCCGAAGAGGGACTAGCGGGGGTGCCGGGGAGCTGTTTTTT. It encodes CASSRRGTSGGAGELFF.

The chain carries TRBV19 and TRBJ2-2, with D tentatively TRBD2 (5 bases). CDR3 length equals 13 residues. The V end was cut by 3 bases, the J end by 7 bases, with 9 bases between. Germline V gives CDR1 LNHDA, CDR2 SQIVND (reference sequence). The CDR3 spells CASSMRVDGELFF. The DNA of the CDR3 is TGTGCCAGTAGTATGCGGGTAGACGGGGAGCTGTTTTTT. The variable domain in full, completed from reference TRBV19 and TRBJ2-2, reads DGGITQSPKYLFRKEGQNVTLSCEQNLNHDAMYWYRQDPGQGLRLIYYSQIVNDFQKGDIAEGYSVSREKKESFPLTVTSAQKNPTAFYLCASSMRVDGELFFGEGSRLTVL.

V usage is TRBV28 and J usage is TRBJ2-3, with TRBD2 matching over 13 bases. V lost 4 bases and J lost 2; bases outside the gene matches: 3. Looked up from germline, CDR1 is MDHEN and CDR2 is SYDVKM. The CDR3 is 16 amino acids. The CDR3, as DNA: TGTGCCAGCAGTTCCGGGACTAGCGGGGCCACAGATACGCAGTATTTT. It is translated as CASSSGTSGATDTQYF.

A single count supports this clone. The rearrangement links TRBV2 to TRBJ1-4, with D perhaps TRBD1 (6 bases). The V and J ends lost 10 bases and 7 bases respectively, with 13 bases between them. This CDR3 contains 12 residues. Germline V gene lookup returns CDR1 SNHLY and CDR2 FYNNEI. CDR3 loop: CATMGGAEKLFF. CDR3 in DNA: TGTGCCACGATGGGGGGGGCTGAAAAACTGTTTTTT. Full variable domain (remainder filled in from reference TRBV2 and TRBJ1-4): EPEVTQTPSHQVTQMGQEVILRCVPISNHLYFYWYRQILGQKVEFLVSFYNNEISEKSEIFDDQFSVERPDGSNFTLKIRSTKLEDSAMYFCATMGGAEKLFFGSGTQLSVL.

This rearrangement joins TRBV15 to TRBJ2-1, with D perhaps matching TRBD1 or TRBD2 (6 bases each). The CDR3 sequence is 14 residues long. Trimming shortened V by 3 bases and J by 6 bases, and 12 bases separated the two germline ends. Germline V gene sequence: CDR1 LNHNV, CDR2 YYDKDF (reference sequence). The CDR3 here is CATSSGGRGNEQFF. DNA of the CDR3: TGTGCCACCAGCAGCGGGGGCCGGGGCAATGAGCAGTTCTTC. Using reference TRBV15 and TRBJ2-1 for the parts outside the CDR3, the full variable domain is DAMVIQNPRYQVTQFGKPVTLSCSQTLNHNVMYWYQQKSSQAPKLLFHYYDKDFNNEADTPDNFQSRRPNTSFCFLDIRSPGLGDTAMYLCATSSGGRGNEQFFGPGTRLTVL.

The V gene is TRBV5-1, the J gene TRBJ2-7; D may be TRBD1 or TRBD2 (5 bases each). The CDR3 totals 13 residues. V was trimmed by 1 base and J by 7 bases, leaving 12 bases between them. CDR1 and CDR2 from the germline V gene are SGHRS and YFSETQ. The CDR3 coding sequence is TGCGCCAGCAGCTTGAGGACAAAGCGGGAGCAGTACGTC. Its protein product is CASSLRTKREQYV.

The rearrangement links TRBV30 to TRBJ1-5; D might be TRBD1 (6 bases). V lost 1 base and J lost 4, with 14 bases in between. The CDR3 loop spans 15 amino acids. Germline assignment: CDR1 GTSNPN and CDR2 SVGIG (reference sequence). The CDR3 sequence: CAWSARGLRNQPQHF. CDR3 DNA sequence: TGTGCCTGGAGTGCCAGGGGTTTAAGAAATCAGCCCCAGCATTTT.

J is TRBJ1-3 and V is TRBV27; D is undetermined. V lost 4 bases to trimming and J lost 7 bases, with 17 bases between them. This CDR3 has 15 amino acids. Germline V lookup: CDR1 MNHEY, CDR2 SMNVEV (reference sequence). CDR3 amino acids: CASSSLKGRLNTIYF. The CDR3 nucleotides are TGTGCCAGCAGTTCTCTTAAGGGAAGGTTGAACACCATATATTTT.